This T cell receptor (beta chain) was observed in a study of cytomegalovirus exposure and HLA in healthy donors. This clone was picked up one time. PCR involved 60 Vbeta and 13 Jbeta primers. Method: immunoSEQ multiplex PCR; TCRdb's copy keeps in-frame clones and lacks some. The sample contains some 110,000 clones, approximately 70% of which appear only once. This CDR3 region has 14 residues. The germline V gene encodes CDR1 MRHNA and CDR2 SNTAGT. Unmatched junction bases numbered 1, after V lost 0 bases and J lost 5 bases. V is TRBV6-4 and J is TRBJ2-1, with 7 bases identical to TRBD2. This TCR came from a middle-aged woman in good health and CMV-seropositive. Sequencing was performed on PBMCs. This CDR3 reads CASSDSAGHNEQFF. The CDR3 DNA follows: TGTGCCAGCAGTGACTCAGCGGGGCACAATGAGCAGTTCTTC.